Listed here are 20 T cell receptor beta chains from one sample, sequenced in a study of cytomegalovirus exposure and HLA in healthy donors. Vbeta (60) and Jbeta (13) primers were used in the PCR. Clones were read by immunoSEQ multiplex PCR, and TCRdb kept only the in-frame ones, dropping some. Here the sample spans roughly 150,000 clones, less than 85% being singletons. Sequences were obtained from PBMCs. These receptors came from a boy aged 2 to 9 in good health and CMV-seronegative.

This clone is a singleton in its sample. The gene calls are TRBV27 and TRBJ2-6, with TRBD2 matching over 8 bases. Germline V lookup: CDR1 MNHEY, CDR2 SMNVEV (reference sequence). The trim removed 5 bases at V and 1 base at J, leaving 10 bases unmatched. This CDR3 contains 18 residues. The CDR3 DNA is TGTGCCAGCAGTCCCCTACGGCGGGGGGCTTCTGGGGCCAACGTCCTGACTTTC. This sequence encodes CASSPLRRGASGANVLTF.

The gene calls are TRBV10-3 and TRBJ1-5, with 8 bases lining up with TRBD1. With 2 bases clipped from V and 4 bases from J, the junction kept 4 bases outside the gene matches. The CDR3 runs 15 residues. CDR1 is ENHRY, CDR2 SYGVKD, per germline. The CDR3 region has the DNA TGTGCCATCAGTGAGCTGGGACAGGCGAATCAGCCCCAGCATTTT. Amino acid sequence: CAISELGQANQPQHF.

V gene TRBV14 combines with J gene TRBJ1-2; unclear D gene. Germline CDR1 and CDR2: SGHDN and FVKESK. The CDR3 has 14 amino acids. Trimming pared 0 bases from V and 8 bases from J, leaving 13 bases between. CDR3 sequence (DNA): TGTGCCAGCAGCCAAGATAGTGGGAGGCTGGGCTACACCTTC. Translating gives CASSQDSGRLGYTF.

V gene TRBV7-8 combines with J gene TRBJ1-5, with 10 bases that match TRBD1. Germline CDR1 and CDR2: SGHVS and FQNEAQ. The CDR3 has 14 residues. J was trimmed by 7 bases and V by 5 bases; bases with no gene match: 5. This CDR3 is CASSRDRGNQPQHF. DNA of the CDR3: TGTGCCAGCAGCCGGGACAGGGGTAACCAGCCCCAGCATTTT.

For this clone: The junction and the germline gene differ at one end; a read error may be behind it. The chain carries TRBV10-1 and TRBJ2-1, with TRBD2 matching over 12 bases. Germline V lookup: CDR1 WNHNN, CDR2 SYGVQD (reference sequence). This CDR3 contains 13 residues. CDR3 amino acids: CASSRTSGNGQFF. In DNA, the CDR3 is TGCGCCAGTAGTAGGACTAGCGGGAATGGGCAGTTCTTC.

With regard to this clone: This same CDR3 is encoded by further DNA sequences in the sample. The J gene is TRBJ1-2, the V gene TRBV10-3; the match to TRBD1 covers 7 bases. The length of the CDR3 is 12 residues. V trimming: 7 bases; J trimming: 4 bases; junction bases outside the gene matches: 3. Germline CDR1 reads ENHRY; CDR2 reads SYGVKD. CDR3 residues: CAITGQSYGYTF. The CDR3 coding sequence is TGTGCCATCACGGGACAGTCCTATGGCTACACCTTC.

The V and J genes are TRBV2 and TRBJ2-1; the match to TRBD2 covers 7 bases. The V gene end was trimmed by 7 bases and the J gene end by 2 bases; junction bases not matched to a gene: 5. Germline-derived CDR1 and CDR2 are SNHLY and FYNNEI. The CDR3 runs 14 residues. CDR3 nucleotide sequence: TGTGCCAGCATGGGGGGGTCGCCCTACAATGAGCAGTTCTTC. It is translated as CASMGGSPYNEQFF. Filled out from reference TRBV2 and TRBJ2-1, the complete variable domain reads EPEVTQTPSHQVTQMGQEVILRCVPISNHLYFYWYRQILGQKVEFLVSFYNNEISEKSEIFDDQFSVERPDGSNFTLKIRSTKLEDSAMYFCASMGGSPYNEQFFGPGTRLTVL.

The chain joins TRBV2 to TRBJ1-5, with 9 bases lining up with TRBD1. The germline V gene has CDR1 SNHLY and CDR2 FYNNEI. The J segment lost 0 bases and the V segment lost 3 bases, leaving 9 bases of the junction unmatched. The CDR3 contains 18 residues. The DNA for the CDR3 is TGTGCCAGCAGTGATGGGACAGGGATATTTTATAGCAATCAGCCCCAGCATTTT. Translation: CASSDGTGIFYSNQPQHF.

This clone was counted only a few times. The CDR3 spells CSVEDTGARKETQYF. DNA of the CDR3: TGCAGCGTTGAAGATACAGGGGCCCGGAAAGAGACCCAGTACTTC. The V gene is TRBV29-1, the J gene TRBJ2-5; 7 nucleotides agree with TRBD1. This CDR3 is 15 amino acids long. V lost 0 bases to trimming and J lost 3 bases; unmatched junction nucleotides: 7. Per the germline V gene, CDR1 is SQVTM and CDR2 is ANQGSEA.

The chain carries TRBV28 and TRBJ2-4; 9 bases agree with TRBD1. CDR3 length: 15 residues. Per germline, CDR1 MDHEN and CDR2 SYDVKM. Trimming cost V 1 base and J 12 bases; bases outside gene matches: 10. This CDR3 reads CASSLYPPTGGNQYF. The CDR3 DNA follows: TGTGCCAGCAGTTTATACCCCCCGACAGGGGGTAATCAGTACTTC.

This clone was observed a single time. CDR3 residues: CASSQPRGDGYEKLFF. The CDR3 DNA is TGCGCCAGCAGCCAACCCCGAGGAGACGGGTATGAAAAACTGTTTTTT. The chain is built from TRBV4-1 and TRBJ1-4; no reliable D call. The CDR3 is made up of 16 amino acids. V lost 2 bases to trimming and J lost 6 bases, with 16 bases between them. From germline, CDR1 is MGHRA and CDR2 YSYEKL.

This chain connects TRBV30 to TRBJ1-4; 9 positions match TRBD1. Germline CDR1 GTSNPN, CDR2 SVGIG (reference sequence). V lost 3 bases and J lost 7; bases outside the gene matches: 6. The CDR3 loop spans 14 amino acids. The CDR3 sequence is CAWSTGQGSEKLFF. The CDR3 coding sequence is TGTGCCTGGAGCACGGGACAGGGAAGTGAAAAACTGTTTTTT.

The rearrangement uses TRBV4-2 and TRBJ2-5; 8 positions match TRBD2. Germline V gene data show CDR1 as LGHNA and CDR2 as YNFKEQ. This CDR3 spans 16 amino acids. Trimming at V came to 4 bases and at J to 5 bases, leaving 12 bases not matched to a gene. CDR3 sequence (DNA): TGTGCCAGCAGCCCCACTGTCGGGGGGGATTATGAGACCCAGTACTTC. The encoded protein is CASSPTVGGDYETQYF.

The chain employs TRBV7-2 and TRBJ2-7; D perhaps matches TRBD2 (6 bases). This CDR3 spans 13 amino acids. Germline CDR1 is SGHTA and CDR2 is FQGNSA. Trimming stripped 0 bases from V and 5 bases from J, with 8 bases between. The CDR3, as DNA: TGTGCCAGCAGCTTAGCCCGGGGGAACGAGCAGTACGTC. This sequence encodes CASSLARGNEQYV.

This chain connects TRBV28 to TRBJ1-2; D possibly corresponds to TRBD1 (5 bases). This CDR3 is 15 amino acids long. The V gene's germline CDR1 is MDHEN and CDR2 SYDVKM. V was shortened by 6 bases and J by 2 bases, with 16 bases between the two germline ends. The CDR3 region is CASSQTGLLNYGYTF. The CDR3 nucleotides are TGTGCCAGCAGCCAAACAGGTCTGCTGAACTATGGCTACACCTTC.

The count of this clone is one. Other DNA sequences in this sample translate to the same CDR3. The chain couples TRBV28 to TRBJ2-7; D is unclear. Germline CDR1 and CDR2: MDHEN and SYDVKM. Trimming removed 3 bases from V and 3 bases from J, with 6 bases in between. The CDR3 is 12 amino acids. Written as DNA, the CDR3 is TGTGCCAGCAGTTTCCTCGGCTACGAGCAGTACTTC. The encoded protein is CASSFLGYEQYF.

In its sample, this clone was seen once. The chain joins TRBV27 to TRBJ2-1, with D possibly TRBD2 on 6 matching bases. The CDR3 runs to 15 residues. Germline CDR1 is MNHEY and CDR2 is SMNVEV (reference sequence). V dropped 8 bases and J dropped 0 bases, with 14 bases sitting between them. The CDR3, as DNA: TGTGCCAGCTCTCCCGGGACTGTCTCCTACAATGAGCAGTTCTTC. It yields the protein CASSPGTVSYNEQFF.

The table lists this clone with a few counts. At the DNA level, this CDR3 is encoded by other sequences in the same sample as well. V gene TRBV5-6 combines with J gene TRBJ2-5; 11 bases are a match to TRBD2. Unmatched junction bases numbered 0, after V lost 0 bases and J lost 2 bases. The CDR3 runs 15 residues. Germline V gene data show CDR1 as SGHDT and CDR2 as YYEEEE. The CDR3 bases are TGTGCCAGCAGCTTGGGACTAGCGGGGCAAGAGACCCAGTACTTC. It translates to CASSLGLAGQETQYF.

The genes are TRBV10-1 and TRBJ2-1; either TRBD1 or TRBD2 may fit D (6 bases each). Germline V gene lookup returns CDR1 WNHNN and CDR2 SYGVQD (reference sequence). This CDR3 spans 14 amino acids. V lost 6 bases and J 8 bases, leaving 17 bases between the germline ends. The CDR3 coding sequence is TGCGCCAGCAGGGAGGGGGGACTCAGGGATGAGCAGTTCTTC. Protein sequence: CASREGGLRDEQFF.

This clone was found a few times. The rearrangement uses TRBV6-1 and TRBJ1-4; D is ambiguous. The V gene's germline CDR1 is MNHNS and CDR2 SASEGT. Trimming stripped 1 base from V and 0 bases from J, with 15 bases between. There are 18 residues in the CDR3. The DNA of the CDR3 is TGTGCCAGCAGTGAAGGGGGATGGACTTCGACAACTAATGAAAAACTGTTTTTT. This translates into CASSEGGWTSTTNEKLFF.